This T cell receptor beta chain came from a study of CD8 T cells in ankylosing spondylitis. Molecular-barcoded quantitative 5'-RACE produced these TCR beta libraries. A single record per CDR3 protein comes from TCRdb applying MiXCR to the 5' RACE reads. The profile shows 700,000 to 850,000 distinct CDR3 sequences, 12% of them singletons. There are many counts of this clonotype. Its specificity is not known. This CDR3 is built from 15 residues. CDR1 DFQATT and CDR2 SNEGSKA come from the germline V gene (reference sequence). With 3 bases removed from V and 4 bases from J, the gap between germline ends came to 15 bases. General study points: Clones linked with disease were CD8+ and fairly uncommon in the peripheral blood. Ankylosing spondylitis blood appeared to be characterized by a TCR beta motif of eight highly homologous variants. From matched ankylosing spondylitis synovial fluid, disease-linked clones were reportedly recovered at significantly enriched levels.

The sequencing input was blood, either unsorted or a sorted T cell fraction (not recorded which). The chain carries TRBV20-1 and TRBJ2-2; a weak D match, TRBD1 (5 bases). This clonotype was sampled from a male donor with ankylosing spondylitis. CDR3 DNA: TGCAGTGCTAGTCCACAGGAGTTTACCACCGGGGAGCTGTTTTTT. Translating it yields CSASPQEFTTGELFF.